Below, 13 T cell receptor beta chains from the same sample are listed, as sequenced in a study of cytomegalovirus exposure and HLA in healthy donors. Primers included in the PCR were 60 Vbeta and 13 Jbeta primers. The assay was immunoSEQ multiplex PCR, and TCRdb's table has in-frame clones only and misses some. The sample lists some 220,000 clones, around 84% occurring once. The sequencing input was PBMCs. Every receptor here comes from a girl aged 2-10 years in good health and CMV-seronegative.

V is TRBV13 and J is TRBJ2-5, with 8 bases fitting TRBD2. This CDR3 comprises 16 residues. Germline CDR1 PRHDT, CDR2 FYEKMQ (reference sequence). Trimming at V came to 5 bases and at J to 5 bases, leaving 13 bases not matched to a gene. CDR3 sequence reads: CASSILGGAVVETQYF. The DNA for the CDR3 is TGTGCCAGCAGCATCCTCGGGGGGGCCGTGGTGGAGACCCAGTACTTC.

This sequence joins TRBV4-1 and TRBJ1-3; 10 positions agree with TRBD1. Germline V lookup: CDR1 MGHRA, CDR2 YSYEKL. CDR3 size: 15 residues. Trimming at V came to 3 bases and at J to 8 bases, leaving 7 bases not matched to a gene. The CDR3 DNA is TGCGCCAGCAGCCATCCCGGGACAGGGGACTACACCATATATTTT. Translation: CASSHPGTGDYTIYF.

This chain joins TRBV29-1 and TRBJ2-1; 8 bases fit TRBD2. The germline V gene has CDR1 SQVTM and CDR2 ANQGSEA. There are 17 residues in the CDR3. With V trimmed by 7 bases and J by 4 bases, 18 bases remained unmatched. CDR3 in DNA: TGCAGCGCCGACGGGCACGGGAGGGAGGGAACTTACAATGAGCAGTTCTTC. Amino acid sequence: CSADGHGREGTYNEQFF.

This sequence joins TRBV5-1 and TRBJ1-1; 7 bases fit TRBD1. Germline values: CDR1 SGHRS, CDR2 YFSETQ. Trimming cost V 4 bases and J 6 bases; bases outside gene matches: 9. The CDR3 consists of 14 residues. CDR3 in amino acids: CASSPTGTVPEAFF. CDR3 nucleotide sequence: TGCGCCAGCAGCCCCACCGGGACAGTCCCTGAAGCTTTCTTT.

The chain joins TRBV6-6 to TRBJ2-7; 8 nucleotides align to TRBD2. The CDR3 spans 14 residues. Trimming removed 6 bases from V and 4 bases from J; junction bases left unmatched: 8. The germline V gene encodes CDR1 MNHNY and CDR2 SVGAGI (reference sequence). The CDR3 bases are TGTGCCAGCAGACCCCTAGCGGGTGAATACGAGCAGTACTTC. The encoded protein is CASRPLAGEYEQYF.

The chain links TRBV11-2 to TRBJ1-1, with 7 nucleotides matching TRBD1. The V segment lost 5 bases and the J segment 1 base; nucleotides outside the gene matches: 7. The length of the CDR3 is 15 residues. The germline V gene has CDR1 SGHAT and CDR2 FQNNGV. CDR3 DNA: TGTGCCAGCAGCCCGCGACAGGGTCGGAACACTGAAGCTTTCTTT. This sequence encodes CASSPRQGRNTEAFF.

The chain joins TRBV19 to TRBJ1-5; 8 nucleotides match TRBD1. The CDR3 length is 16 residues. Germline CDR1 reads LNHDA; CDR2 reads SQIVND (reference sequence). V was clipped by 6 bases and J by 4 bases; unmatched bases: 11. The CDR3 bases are TGTGCCAGTAGGAAGACAGGGGAAAATAGAAATCAGCCCCAGCATTTT. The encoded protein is CASRKTGENRNQPQHF.

The CDR3 DNA is TGTGCCAGCAGTGCCTTATATCCTCCAGGGGGGGAGACCCAGTACTTC. This codes for CASSALYPPGGETQYF. V and J are TRBV6-4 and TRBJ2-5, with D perhaps matching TRBD1 (7 bases). V was trimmed by 4 bases and J by 5 bases, leaving 20 bases between them. There are 16 residues in the CDR3. Germline V gene sequence: CDR1 MRHNA, CDR2 SNTAGT.

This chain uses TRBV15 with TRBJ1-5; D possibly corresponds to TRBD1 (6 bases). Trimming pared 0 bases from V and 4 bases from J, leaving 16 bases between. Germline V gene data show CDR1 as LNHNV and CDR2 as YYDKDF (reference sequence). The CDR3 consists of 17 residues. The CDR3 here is CATSRDVGAASNQPQHF. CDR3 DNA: TGTGCCACCAGCAGAGATGTGGGGGCAGCGAGTAATCAGCCCCAGCATTTT.

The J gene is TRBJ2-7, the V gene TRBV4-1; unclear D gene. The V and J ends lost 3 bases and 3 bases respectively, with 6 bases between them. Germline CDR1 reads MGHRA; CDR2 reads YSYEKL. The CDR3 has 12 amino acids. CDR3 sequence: CASSHSDYEQYF. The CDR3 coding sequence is TGCGCCAGCAGCCATTCAGACTACGAGCAGTACTTC.

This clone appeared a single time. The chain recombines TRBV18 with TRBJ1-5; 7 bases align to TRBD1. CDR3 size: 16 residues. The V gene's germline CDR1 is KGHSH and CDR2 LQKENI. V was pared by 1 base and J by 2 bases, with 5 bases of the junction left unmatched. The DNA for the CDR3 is TGTGCCAGCTCACCACAGGTAGGGGGCGGCAATCAGCCCCAGCATTTT. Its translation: CASSPQVGGGNQPQHF.

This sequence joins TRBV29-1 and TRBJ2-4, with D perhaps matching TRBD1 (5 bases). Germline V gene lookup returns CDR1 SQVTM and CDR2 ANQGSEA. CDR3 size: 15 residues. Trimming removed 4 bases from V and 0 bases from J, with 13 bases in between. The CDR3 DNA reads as TGCAGCGTTGCCCACAGGCAACTAGCCAAAAACATTCAGTACTTC. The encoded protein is CSVAHRQLAKNIQYF.

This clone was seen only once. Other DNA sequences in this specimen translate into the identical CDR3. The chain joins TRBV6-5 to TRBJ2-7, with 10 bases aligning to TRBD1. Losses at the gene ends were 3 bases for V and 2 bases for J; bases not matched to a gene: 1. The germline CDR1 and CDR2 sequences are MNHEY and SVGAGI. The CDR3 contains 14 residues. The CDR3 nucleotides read TGTGCCAGCAGTTATGACAGGGGGCCCTACGAGCAGTACTTC. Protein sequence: CASSYDRGPYEQYF.